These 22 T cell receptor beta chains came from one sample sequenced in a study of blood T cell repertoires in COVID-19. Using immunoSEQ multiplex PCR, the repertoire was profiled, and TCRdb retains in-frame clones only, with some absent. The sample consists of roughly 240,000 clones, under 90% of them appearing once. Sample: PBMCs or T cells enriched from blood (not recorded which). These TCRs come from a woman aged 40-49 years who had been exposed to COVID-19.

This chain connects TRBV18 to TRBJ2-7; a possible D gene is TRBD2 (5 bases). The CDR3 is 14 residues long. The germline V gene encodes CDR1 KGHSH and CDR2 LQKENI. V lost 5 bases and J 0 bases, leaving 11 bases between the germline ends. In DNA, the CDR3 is TGTGCCAGCTCATCTAACCGGGACTCCTACGAGCAGTACTTC. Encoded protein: CASSSNRDSYEQYF.

The CDR3 nucleotides are TGTGCCAGTAGTGAAACGCCCGTCGGAGGAGTTAGCAATCAGCCCCAGCATTTT. Amino acids: CASSETPVGGVSNQPQHF. The chain is built from TRBV19 and TRBJ1-5; no definite D call. V gave up 5 bases and J gave up 0 bases, with 20 bases separating them. This CDR3 is built from 18 residues. Germline CDR1 reads LNHDA; CDR2 reads SQIVND (reference sequence).

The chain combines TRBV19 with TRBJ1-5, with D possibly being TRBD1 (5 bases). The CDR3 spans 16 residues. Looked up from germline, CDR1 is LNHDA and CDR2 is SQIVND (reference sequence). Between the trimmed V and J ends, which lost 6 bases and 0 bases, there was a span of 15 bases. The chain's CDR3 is CASSTSDTYSNQPQHF. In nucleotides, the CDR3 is TGTGCCAGTAGCACCTCGGACACCTATAGCAATCAGCCCCAGCATTTT. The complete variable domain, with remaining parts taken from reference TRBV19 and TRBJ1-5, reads DGGITQSPKYLFRKEGQNVTLSCEQNLNHDAMYWYRQDPGQGLRLIYYSQIVNDFQKGDIAEGYSVSREKKESFPLTVTSAQKNPTAFYLCASSTSDTYSNQPQHFGDGTRLSIL.

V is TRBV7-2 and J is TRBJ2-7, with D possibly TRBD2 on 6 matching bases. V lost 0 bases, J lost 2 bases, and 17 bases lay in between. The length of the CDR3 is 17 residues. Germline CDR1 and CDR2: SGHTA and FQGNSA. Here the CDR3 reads CASSLAGRSQPPYEQYF. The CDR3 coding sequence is TGTGCCAGCAGCTTAGCAGGGAGGTCCCAACCCCCCTACGAGCAGTACTTC.

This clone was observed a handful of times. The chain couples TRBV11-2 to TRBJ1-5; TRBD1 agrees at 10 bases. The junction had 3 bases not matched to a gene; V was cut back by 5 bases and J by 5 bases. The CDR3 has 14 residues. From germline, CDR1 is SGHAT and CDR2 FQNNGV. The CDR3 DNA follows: TGTGCCAGCAGCCCCGGGACAGGGGATCAGCCCCAGCATTTT. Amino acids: CASSPGTGDQPQHF.

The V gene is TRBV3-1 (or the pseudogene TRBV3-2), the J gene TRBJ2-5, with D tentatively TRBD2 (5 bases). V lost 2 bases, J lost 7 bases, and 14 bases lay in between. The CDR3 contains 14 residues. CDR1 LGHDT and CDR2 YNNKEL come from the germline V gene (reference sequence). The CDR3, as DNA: TGTGCCAGCAGCCAAAATGAGGGCCGGGGGACCCAGTACTTC. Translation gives CASSQNEGRGTQYF.

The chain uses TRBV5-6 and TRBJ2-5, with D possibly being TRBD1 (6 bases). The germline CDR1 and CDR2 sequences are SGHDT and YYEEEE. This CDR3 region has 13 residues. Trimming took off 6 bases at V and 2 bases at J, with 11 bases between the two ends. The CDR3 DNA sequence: TGTGCCAGCAAAGAGACAGGACAAGAGACCCAGTACTTC. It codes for CASKETGQETQYF.

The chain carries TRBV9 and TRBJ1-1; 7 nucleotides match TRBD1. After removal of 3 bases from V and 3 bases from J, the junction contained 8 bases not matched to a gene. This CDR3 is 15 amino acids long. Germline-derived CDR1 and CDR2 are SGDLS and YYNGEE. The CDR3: CASSARQGLDTEAFF. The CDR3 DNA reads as TGTGCCAGCAGCGCCAGACAGGGCTTGGACACTGAAGCTTTCTTT.

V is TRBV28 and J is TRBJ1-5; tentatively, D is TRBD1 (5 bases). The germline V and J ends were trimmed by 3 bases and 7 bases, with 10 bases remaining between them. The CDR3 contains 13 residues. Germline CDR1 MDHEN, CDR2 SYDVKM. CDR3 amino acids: CASSLGGSQPQHF. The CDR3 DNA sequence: TGTGCCAGCAGTTTGGGGGGGTCACAGCCCCAGCATTTT.

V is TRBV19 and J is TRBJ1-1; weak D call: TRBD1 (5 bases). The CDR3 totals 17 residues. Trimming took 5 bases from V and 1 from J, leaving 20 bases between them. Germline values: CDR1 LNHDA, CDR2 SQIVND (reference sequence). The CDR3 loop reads CASSPPGRGVANTEAFF. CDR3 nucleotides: TGTGCCAGTAGTCCGCCCGGCCGGGGGGTGGCGAACACTGAAGCTTTCTTT.

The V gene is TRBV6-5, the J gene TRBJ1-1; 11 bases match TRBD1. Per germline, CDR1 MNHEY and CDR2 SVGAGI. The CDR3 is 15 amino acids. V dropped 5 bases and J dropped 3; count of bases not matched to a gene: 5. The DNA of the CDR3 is TGTGCCAGCAGTACCCGGACAGGGGGCTACACTGAAGCTTTCTTT. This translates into CASSTRTGGYTEAFF.

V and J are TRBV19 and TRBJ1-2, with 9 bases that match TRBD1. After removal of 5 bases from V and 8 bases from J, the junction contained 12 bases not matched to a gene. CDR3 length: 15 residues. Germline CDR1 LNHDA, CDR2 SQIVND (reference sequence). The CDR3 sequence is CASSPRWDRESGYTF. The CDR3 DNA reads TGTGCCAGTAGTCCCCGGTGGGACAGGGAAAGCGGCTACACCTTC.

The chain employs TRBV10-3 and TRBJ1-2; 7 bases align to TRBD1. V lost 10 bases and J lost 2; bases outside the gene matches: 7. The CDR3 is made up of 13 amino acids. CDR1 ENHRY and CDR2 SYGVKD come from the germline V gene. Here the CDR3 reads CATLSGGNYGYTF. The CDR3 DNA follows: TGTGCCACTCTATCAGGGGGGAACTATGGCTACACCTTC.

CDR3 sequence: CASSLPGETQYF. The CDR3 DNA is TGTGCCAGCAGCTTGCCAGGGGAGACCCAGTACTTC. The rearrangement joins TRBV5-8 to TRBJ2-5, with D tentatively TRBD1 (5 bases). Germline V gene data show CDR1 as SGHTS and CDR2 as YDEGEE. The V and J ends lost 1 base and 5 bases respectively, with 6 bases between them. The CDR3 sequence is 12 residues long.

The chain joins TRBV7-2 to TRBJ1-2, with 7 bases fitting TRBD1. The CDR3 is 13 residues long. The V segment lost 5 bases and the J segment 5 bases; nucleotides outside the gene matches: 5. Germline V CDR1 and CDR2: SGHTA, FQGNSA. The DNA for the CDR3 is TGTGCCAGCAGCGTACAGGGGAGGTATGGCTACACCTTC. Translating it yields CASSVQGRYGYTF.

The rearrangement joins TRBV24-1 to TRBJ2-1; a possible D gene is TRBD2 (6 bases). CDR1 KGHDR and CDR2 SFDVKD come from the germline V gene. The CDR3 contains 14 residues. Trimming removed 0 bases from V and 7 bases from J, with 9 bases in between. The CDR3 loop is CATSDLSRGNEQFF. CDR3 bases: TGTGCCACCAGTGATTTGTCCCGGGGGAATGAGCAGTTCTTC.

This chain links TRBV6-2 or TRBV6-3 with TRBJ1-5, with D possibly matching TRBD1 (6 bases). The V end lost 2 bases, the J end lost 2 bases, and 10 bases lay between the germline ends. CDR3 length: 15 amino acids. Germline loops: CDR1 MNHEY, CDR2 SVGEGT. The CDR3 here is CASSYGGAGNQPQHF. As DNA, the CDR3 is TGTGCCAGCAGTTACGGGGGGGCCGGCAATCAGCCCCAGCATTTT.

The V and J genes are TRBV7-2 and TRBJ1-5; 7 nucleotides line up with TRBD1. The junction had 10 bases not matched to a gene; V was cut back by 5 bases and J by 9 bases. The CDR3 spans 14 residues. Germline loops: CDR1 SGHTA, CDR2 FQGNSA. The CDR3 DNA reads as TGTGCCAGCAGCGTTGGACAGGTGACAGGGCCCCAGCATTTT. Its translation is CASSVGQVTGPQHF.

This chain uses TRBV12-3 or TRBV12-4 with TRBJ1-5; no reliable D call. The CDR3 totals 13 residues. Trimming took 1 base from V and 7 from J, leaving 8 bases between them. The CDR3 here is CASSLGSGQPQHF. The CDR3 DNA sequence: TGTGCCAGCAGTTTAGGGTCTGGCCAGCCCCAGCATTTT.

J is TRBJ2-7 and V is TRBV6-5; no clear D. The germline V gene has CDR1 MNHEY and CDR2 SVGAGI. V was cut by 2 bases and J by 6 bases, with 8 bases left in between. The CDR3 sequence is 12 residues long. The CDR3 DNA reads TGTGCCAGCAGTTACGAGGCGGTCGAGCAGTACTTC. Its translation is CASSYEAVEQYF.

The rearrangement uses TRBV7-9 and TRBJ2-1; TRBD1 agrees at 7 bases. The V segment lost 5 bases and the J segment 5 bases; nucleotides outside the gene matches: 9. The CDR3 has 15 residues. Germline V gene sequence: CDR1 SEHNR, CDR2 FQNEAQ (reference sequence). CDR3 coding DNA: TGTGCCAGCAGCCCCCGGCTCGACAGGGACAATGAGCAGTTCTTC. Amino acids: CASSPRLDRDNEQFF.

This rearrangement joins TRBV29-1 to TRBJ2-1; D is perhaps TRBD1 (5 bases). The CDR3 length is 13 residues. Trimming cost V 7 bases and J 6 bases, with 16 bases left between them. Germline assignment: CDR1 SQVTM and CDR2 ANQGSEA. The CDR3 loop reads CSGMTANVNEQFF. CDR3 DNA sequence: TGCAGCGGGATGACAGCTAACGTCAATGAGCAGTTCTTC.